Below are 30 T cell receptor beta chains sequenced from a single sample in a study of CD8 T cells in Susac syndrome. An input of roughly 0.5 to 1 ug of RNA was subjected to reverse transcription using random hexamers. TCRdb fed the immunoSEQ multiplex PCR reads into MiXCR, producing one record per CDR3 protein. The table lists about 120,000 distinct CDR3 sequences, around 94% of them singletons. Sequenced sample: CD4+ T cells from PBMCs. These receptors all come from a human donor in good health.

The chain has TRBV6-2 or TRBV6-3 and TRBJ2-5; maybe TRBD2 (6 bases). This CDR3 contains 15 residues. CDR1 and CDR2 from the germline V gene are MNHEY and SVGEGT. V lost 7 bases, J lost 0 bases, and 15 bases lay in between. The DNA for the CDR3 is TGTGCCAGCACTCCCGGGGCGGGGAACCAAGAGACCCAGTACTTC. Translation gives CASTPGAGNQETQYF.

CDR3 loop: CASGDTGELFF. The CDR3 region has the DNA TGCGCCAGCGGGGACACCGGGGAGCTGTTTTTT. This sequence joins TRBV5-1 and TRBJ2-2; D gene ambiguous. The CDR3 length is 11 residues. The germline gives CDR1 SGHRS, CDR2 YFSETQ. Trimming stripped 7 bases from V and 3 bases from J, with 4 bases between.

The gene calls are TRBV7-2 and TRBJ2-1; possible D gene TRBD1, 6 bases. Germline CDR1 SGHTA, CDR2 FQGNSA. The CDR3 has 14 residues. Trimming removed 3 bases from V and 7 bases from J, with 13 bases in between. The CDR3 reads CASSFIIGQNEQFF. The CDR3 DNA is TGTGCCAGCAGCTTTATTATTGGACAGAATGAGCAGTTCTTC.

The chain recombines TRBV30 with TRBJ1-1; no clear D. V was shortened by 0 bases and J by 5 bases, with 16 bases between the two germline ends. CDR1 is GTSNPN, CDR2 SVGIG, per germline (reference sequence). The CDR3 consists of 15 residues. CDR3 nucleotides: TGTGCCTGGAGTGTCTTGGGTCGAGAGAGGACTGAAGCTTTCTTT. Translation: CAWSVLGRERTEAFF.

V and J are TRBV28 and TRBJ2-1; the match to TRBD1 covers 7 bases. The J segment lost 9 bases and the V segment lost 2 bases, leaving 7 bases of the junction unmatched. The CDR3 extends over 14 amino acids. Germline V lookup: CDR1 MDHEN, CDR2 SYDVKM. CDR3 in amino acids: CASSLGTGTVEQFF. The CDR3 DNA reads TGTGCCAGCAGTTTAGGGACGGGGACAGTTGAGCAGTTCTTC.

This chain connects TRBV20-1 to TRBJ1-2; D not certain. The V end lost 1 base, the J end lost 1 base, and 7 bases lay between the germline ends. Germline CDR1 and CDR2: DFQATT and SNEGSKA (reference sequence). This CDR3 has 13 residues. The DNA for the CDR3 is TGCAGTGCTAGAGGCAGTTTTAACTATGGCTACACCTTC. Translating it yields CSARGSFNYGYTF.

The V gene is TRBV7-9, the J gene TRBJ1-1; D perhaps matches TRBD1 (5 bases). Germline CDR1 is SEHNR and CDR2 is FQNEAQ (reference sequence). Deletions cut 5 bases from V and 7 bases from J, with 11 bases between. The CDR3 runs 12 residues. CDR3 protein: CASSLQGNEAFF. The CDR3 DNA is TGTGCCAGCAGCCTCCAGGGAAATGAAGCTTTCTTT.

The V gene is TRBV29-1, the J gene TRBJ2-1, with 8 bases lining up with TRBD2. J lost 6 bases, V lost 7 bases, and 8 bases had no gene match. The CDR3 sequence is 13 residues long. The germline V gene has CDR1 SQVTM and CDR2 ANQGSEA. The CDR3 DNA sequence: TGCAGCGGTGGGACTAGGGGGGGCAATGAGCAGTTCTTC. It specifies CSGGTRGGNEQFF.

V is TRBV30 and J is TRBJ1-5; D is unclear. CDR1 GTSNPN and CDR2 SVGIG come from the germline V gene (reference sequence). Trimming stripped 0 bases from V and 0 bases from J, with 9 bases between. This CDR3 spans 15 amino acids. The CDR3 region is CAWSVKENSNQPQHF. CDR3 in DNA: TGTGCCTGGAGTGTAAAGGAGAATAGCAATCAGCCCCAGCATTTT.

The chain links TRBV6-5 to TRBJ2-7, with a weak D call TRBD1 (6 bases). Germline lookup yields CDR1 MNHEY and CDR2 SVGAGI. CDR3 length equals 12 residues. V lost 6 bases and J 6 bases, leaving 12 bases between the germline ends. This chain's CDR3 is CASSPGVGEQYF. As DNA, the CDR3 is TGTGCCAGCAGCCCAGGGGTGGGCGAGCAGTACTTC.

This chain links TRBV10-3 with TRBJ2-2; 7 nucleotides align to TRBD2. The junction had 7 bases not matched to a gene; V was cut back by 0 bases and J by 0 bases. The CDR3 loop spans 18 amino acids. Germline V gives CDR1 ENHRY, CDR2 SYGVKD. The CDR3, as DNA: TGTGCCATCAGTGAGTCTAGTCGAGGGACTACGAACACCGGGGAGCTGTTTTTT. Its translation is CAISESSRGTTNTGELFF.

The chain recombines TRBV6-5 with TRBJ1-2, with TRBD1 identical over 7 bases. V lost 2 bases, J lost 12 bases, and 9 bases stayed unmatched. The length of the CDR3 is 13 residues. Germline CDR1 reads MNHEY; CDR2 reads SVGAGI. CDR3 sequence (DNA): TGTGCCAGCAGTTACGCCCCGACAGGGAAAAACACCTTC. It codes for CASSYAPTGKNTF.

This chain joins TRBV5-6 and TRBJ2-1, with a possible D match to TRBD1 (6 bases). This CDR3 is built from 14 residues. Trimming stripped 3 bases from V and 3 bases from J, with 10 bases between. The germline gives CDR1 SGHDT, CDR2 YYEEEE. CDR3 residues: CASSSGQSYNEQFF. The CDR3 DNA is TGTGCCAGCAGCTCAGGACAGAGCTACAATGAGCAGTTCTTC. The full variable domain, in which reference TRBV5-6 and TRBJ2-1 provide the parts outside the CDR3, is DAGVTQSPTHLIKTRGQQVTLRCSPKSGHDTVSWYQQALGQGPQFIFQYYEEEERQRGNFPDRFSGHQFPNYSSELNVNALLLGDSALYLCASSSGQSYNEQFFGPGTRLTVL.

The chain carries TRBV7-9 and TRBJ2-3, with 7 bases fitting TRBD1. From germline, CDR1 is SEHNR and CDR2 FQNEAQ (reference sequence). After removal of 3 bases from V and 2 bases from J, the junction contained 2 bases not matched to a gene. This CDR3 region has 14 residues. CDR3 residues: CASSLGQYTDTQYF. The CDR3 bases are TGTGCCAGCAGCTTGGGACAGTACACAGATACGCAGTATTTT.

The CDR3 reads CSALQGGGETQYF. CDR3 nucleotides: TGCAGCGCTCTACAGGGGGGAGGAGAGACCCAGTACTTC. The chain has TRBV29-1 and TRBJ2-5, with 8 nucleotides matching TRBD1. The germline V gene has CDR1 SQVTM and CDR2 ANQGSEA. The CDR3 runs to 13 residues. The V gene end was trimmed by 7 bases and the J gene end by 4 bases; junction bases not matched to a gene: 8.

The chain joins TRBV7-8 to TRBJ2-3; D possibly corresponds to TRBD2 (5 bases). The CDR3 has 14 residues. Looked up from germline, CDR1 is SGHVS and CDR2 is FQNEAQ. Trimming pared 4 bases from V and 4 bases from J, leaving 12 bases between. The CDR3 region has the DNA TGTGCCAGCAGCTCATTACTAGTAGCAGATACGCAGTATTTT. It translates to CASSSLLVADTQYF.

The rearrangement links TRBV5-1 to TRBJ2-2; the match to TRBD2 covers 8 bases. Trimming cost V 6 bases and J 5 bases; bases outside gene matches: 12. The germline CDR1 and CDR2 sequences are SGHRS and YFSETQ. This CDR3 has 16 residues. CDR3 in DNA: TGCGCCAGCACGAGGGAAGCGGGAGTGAGAACCGGGGAGCTGTTTTTT. This codes for CASTREAGVRTGELFF.

The rearrangement joins TRBV18 to TRBJ2-7; a weak D match, TRBD1 (6 bases). Between the trimmed V and J ends, which lost 3 bases and 7 bases, there was a span of 19 bases. This CDR3 contains 15 residues. In germline, CDR1 is KGHSH, CDR2 LQKENI. The CDR3 region is CASSPGDIGVEEQYF. CDR3 nucleotide sequence: TGTGCCAGCTCACCGGGGGACATCGGGGTGGAGGAGCAGTACTTC.

This clonotype was seen a single time. V usage is TRBV18 and J usage is TRBJ1-5; D uncertain. V was cut by 3 bases and J by 3 bases, with 12 bases left in between. The CDR3 has 15 amino acids. Germline V gene sequence: CDR1 KGHSH, CDR2 LQKENI. The CDR3: CASSPEPEVNQPQHF. The DNA for the CDR3 is TGTGCCAGCTCACCGGAACCAGAGGTCAATCAGCCCCAGCATTTT.

This rearrangement joins TRBV5-1 to TRBJ2-5; D is perhaps TRBD1 or TRBD2 (5 bases each). This CDR3 is built from 14 residues. CDR1 and CDR2 (germline): SGHRS, YFSETQ. V lost 0 bases, J lost 3 bases, and 9 bases lay in between. CDR3 in amino acids: CASSLGGTEETQYF. The CDR3 region has the DNA TGCGCCAGCAGCTTGGGGGGGACCGAAGAGACCCAGTACTTC. The full variable domain, completed using reference TRBV5-1 and TRBJ2-5, is KAGVTQTPRYLIKTRGQQVTLSCSPISGHRSVSWYQQTPGQGLQFLFEYFSETQRNKGNFPGRFSGRQFSNSRSEMNVSTLELGDSALYLCASSLGGTEETQYFGPGTRLLVL.

This clonotype was counted once. The chain uses TRBV20-1 and TRBJ2-1, with 8 bases that match TRBD2. The V gene end was trimmed by 7 bases and the J gene end by 7 bases; junction bases not matched to a gene: 9. Looked up from germline, CDR1 is DFQATT and CDR2 is SNEGSKA (reference sequence). The CDR3 totals 13 residues. This chain's CDR3 is CSVLRPGGNEQFF. CDR3 in DNA: TGCAGTGTCCTTCGTCCGGGAGGGAATGAGCAGTTCTTC.

This clonotype was observed a few times. The V call is TRBV14, the J call TRBJ2-7; no reliable D call. In germline, CDR1 is SGHDN, CDR2 FVKESK. V was clipped by 0 bases and J by 2 bases, with 14 bases between them. The CDR3 spans 16 residues. The CDR3 reads CASSQDQLRSAYEQYF. The CDR3 DNA reads as TGTGCCAGCAGCCAAGATCAATTACGGAGCGCCTACGAGCAGTACTTC.

The V call is TRBV29-1, the J call TRBJ2-6, with TRBD1 matching 7 bases. Germline V gene lookup returns CDR1 SQVTM and CDR2 ANQGSEA. The CDR3 covers 17 residues. Trimming at V came to 4 bases and at J to 0 bases, leaving 9 bases not matched to a gene. The CDR3 DNA reads as TGCAGCGTTGCGGGGACAGTTACCCTCTCTGGGGCCAACGTCCTGACTTTC. Its protein product is CSVAGTVTLSGANVLTF.

V gene TRBV7-9 combines with J gene TRBJ1-4; 8 bases are shared with TRBD1. From germline, CDR1 is SEHNR and CDR2 FQNEAQ (reference sequence). V was pared by 6 bases and J by 6 bases, with 6 bases of the junction left unmatched. The CDR3 spans 14 residues. In DNA form, the CDR3 reads TGTGCCAGCAGAAAGACAGGGGCTGATGAAAAACTGTTTTTT. This sequence encodes CASRKTGADEKLFF.

The genes are TRBV7-8 and TRBJ2-5, with 8 bases lining up with TRBD2. Germline values: CDR1 SGHVS, CDR2 FQNEAQ. The junction had 13 bases not matched to a gene; V was cut back by 4 bases and J by 3 bases. This CDR3 is 17 amino acids long. The CDR3 nucleotides read TGTGCCAGCAGCTCCTCTCGACTAGCGCTGTCTAAAGAGACCCAGTACTTC. This codes for CASSSSRLALSKETQYF.

V usage is TRBV5-6 and J usage is TRBJ2-2; TRBD2 matches 11 bases. From germline, CDR1 is SGHDT and CDR2 YYEEEE. The V segment lost 3 bases and the J segment 5 bases; nucleotides outside the gene matches: 6. This CDR3 region has 16 residues. CDR3 sequence: CASSSTSGSLTGELFF. CDR3 coding DNA: TGTGCCAGCAGCTCAACTAGCGGGAGCTTGACCGGGGAGCTGTTTTTT.

This rearrangement joins TRBV20-1 to TRBJ2-4; tentatively, D is TRBD2 (5 bases). V lost 5 bases and J 8 bases, leaving 19 bases between the germline ends. The CDR3 is made up of 14 amino acids. The germline CDR1 and CDR2 sequences are DFQATT and SNEGSKA (reference sequence). As DNA, the CDR3 is TGCAGTGCTTCCCCCGGCGGGTTGGGAGACATTCAGTACTTC. Encoded protein: CSASPGGLGDIQYF.

The chain couples TRBV12-3 or TRBV12-4 to TRBJ2-7; D might be TRBD2 (6 bases). Trimming took off 5 bases at V and 1 base at J, with 21 bases between the two ends. The CDR3 runs to 17 residues. In DNA form, the CDR3 reads TGTGCCAGCAGTCCCTCGGGCGGGAAGATCGCGTCCTACGAGCAGTACTTC. Its protein product is CASSPSGGKIASYEQYF.

V gene TRBV4-3 combines with J gene TRBJ1-2; the match to TRBD1 covers 11 bases. V shed 1 base, J shed 7 bases, and the junction held 8 bases outside the gene matches. Germline CDR1 is LGHNA and CDR2 is YSLEER. This CDR3 is built from 16 residues. The CDR3 reads CASSQGPGQGAFGYTF. CDR3 nucleotides: TGCGCCAGCAGCCAAGGCCCCGGACAGGGGGCTTTTGGCTACACCTTC.

This clonotype was recorded once. The V and J genes are TRBV23-1 and TRBJ2-5; 12 positions agree with TRBD2. TRBV23-1 is recorded as an ORF, its role being uncertain. This CDR3 has 15 residues. Germline trimming cut 3 bases from V and 8 bases from J; bases unmatched to any gene: 7. The CDR3 spells CASSHRTSGNLTQYF. The CDR3 DNA follows: TGCGCCAGCAGTCATCGGACTAGCGGGAATTTAACCCAGTACTTC.